The 26 T cell receptor beta chains in this list originate from one sample, sequenced in a study of blood T cell repertoires in COVID-19. Here immunoSEQ multiplex PCR was the method, and the copy in TCRdb shows in-frame clones only, minus some. Counted here are fewer than 300,000 clones, approximately 85% occurring once; the ten biggest clones make up 4% to 4.5%. Specimen: PBMCs or T cells enriched from blood (not recorded which). The source of these receptors is a woman in her 30s who had recovered from COVID-19.

The chain employs TRBV2 and TRBJ2-3, with 11 bases fitting TRBD2. With 6 bases clipped from V and 4 bases from J, the junction kept 9 bases outside the gene matches. Germline assignment: CDR1 SNHLY and CDR2 FYNNEI. This CDR3 has 16 residues. The CDR3 bases are TGTGCCAGCAGCCGACTAGCGGGGAATGTCGCAGATACGCAGTATTTT. Its protein product is CASSRLAGNVADTQYF.

The J gene is TRBJ2-5, the V gene TRBV11-2; D might be TRBD2 (5 bases). V lost 7 bases and J lost 5, with 14 bases in between. Germline V gives CDR1 SGHAT, CDR2 FQNNGV. The CDR3 spans 13 residues. CDR3 sequence: CASTLDGLETQYF. The CDR3, as DNA: TGTGCCAGCACCCTGGACGGACTGGAGACCCAGTACTTC. Filled out from reference TRBV11-2 and TRBJ2-5, the complete variable domain reads EAGVAQSPRYKIIEKRQSVAFWCNPISGHATLYWYQQILGQGPKLLIQFQNNGVVDDSQLPKDRFSAERLKGVDSTLKIQPAKLEDSAVYLCASTLDGLETQYFGPGTRLLVL.

The genes are TRBV7-9 and TRBJ2-2; 12 bases map to TRBD1. V lost 7 bases, J lost 8 bases, and 8 bases stayed unmatched. CDR3 length: 15 amino acids. CDR1 is SEHNR, CDR2 FQNEAQ, per germline (reference sequence). Here the CDR3 reads CASTGTGGPKGELFF. CDR3 sequence (DNA): TGTGCCAGCACCGGGACAGGGGGCCCGAAAGGGGAGCTGTTTTTT.

The chain combines TRBV5-4 with TRBJ2-7; D is uncertain. CDR1 is SGHNT, CDR2 YYREEE, per germline (reference sequence). V lost 4 bases and J 2 bases, leaving 16 bases between the germline ends. The CDR3 has 15 amino acids. The CDR3 spells CASSPGNSDPYEQYF. The CDR3, as DNA: TGTGCCAGCAGCCCAGGAAACTCGGATCCCTACGAGCAGTACTTC.

This sequence joins TRBV28 and TRBJ1-5; no clear D gene. Deletions cut 3 bases from V and 7 bases from J, with 13 bases between. In germline, CDR1 is MDHEN, CDR2 SYDVKM. The CDR3 is 14 amino acids. The CDR3: CASSFLRERQPQHF. The DNA of the CDR3 is TGTGCCAGCAGTTTCCTACGGGAAAGGCAGCCCCAGCATTTT.

This clone was picked up one time. The rearrangement links TRBV25-1 to TRBJ1-4; the D is unclear. The CDR3 is 13 amino acids. Germline V gene lookup returns CDR1 MGHDK and CDR2 SYGVNS. V was shortened by 4 bases and J by 8 bases, with 11 bases between the two germline ends. As DNA, the CDR3 is TGTGCCAGCAGTGGAGTACCTCCCGAAAAACTGTTTTTT. Translating it yields CASSGVPPEKLFF. The variable domain in full, with the rest retrieved from reference TRBV25-1 and TRBJ1-4, is EADIYQTPRYLVIGTGKKITLECSQTMGHDKMYWYQQDPGMELHLIHYSYGVNSTEKGDLSSESTVSRIRTEHFPLTLESARPSHTSQYLCASSGVPPEKLFFGSGTQLSVL.

The chain uses TRBV18 and TRBJ2-1; 9 positions match TRBD1. This CDR3 has 14 residues. Trimming cost V 4 bases and J 2 bases; bases outside gene matches: 0. Per the germline V gene, CDR1 is KGHSH and CDR2 is LQKENI. CDR3: CASSRQGAYNEQFF. DNA of the CDR3: TGTGCCAGCTCACGACAGGGGGCCTACAATGAGCAGTTCTTC.

The chain employs TRBV29-1 and TRBJ1-1; D is unresolved. Germline loops: CDR1 SQVTM, CDR2 ANQGSEA. The CDR3 loop spans 13 amino acids. With 4 bases removed from V and 0 bases from J, the gap between germline ends came to 9 bases. The CDR3 loop is CSVGRRMNTEAFF. The CDR3 nucleotides are TGCAGCGTTGGTAGGAGAATGAACACTGAAGCTTTCTTT. Combining the CDR3 with reference TRBV29-1 and TRBJ1-1 gives the whole variable domain SAVISQKPSRDICQRGTSLTIQCQVDSQVTMMFWYRQQPGQSLTLIATANQGSEATYESGFVIDKFPISRPNLTFSTLTVSNMSPEDSSIYLCSVGRRMNTEAFFGQGTRLTVV.

This clone was counted a few times. The chain couples TRBV28 to TRBJ1-2, with 7 bases aligning to TRBD1. Germline CDR1 reads MDHEN; CDR2 reads SYDVKM. The V gene end was trimmed by 6 bases and the J gene end by 4 bases; junction bases not matched to a gene: 11. The CDR3 has 15 residues. The CDR3 reads CASSRPGQSIYGYTF. As DNA, the CDR3 is TGTGCCAGCAGCCGACCGGGACAGAGCATCTATGGCTACACCTTC.

This clone was detected a few times. This chain connects TRBV6-5 to TRBJ2-7, with no clear D. V lost 5 bases and J 6 bases, leaving 17 bases between the germline ends. CDR1 MNHEY and CDR2 SVGAGI come from the germline V gene. The CDR3 consists of 14 residues. CDR3 nucleotide sequence: TGTGCCAGCAGTACTCACTCCGAGGAAGCCGAGCAGTACTTC. This sequence encodes CASSTHSEEAEQYF.

V usage is TRBV30 and J usage is TRBJ1-2, with 7 bases matching TRBD1. The CDR3 length is 16 residues. The germline CDR1 and CDR2 sequences are GTSNPN and SVGIG (reference sequence). V gave up 3 bases and J gave up 3 bases; unmatched junction bases: 13. CDR3 sequence reads: CAWRARQGGRYYGYTF. The CDR3 DNA reads as TGTGCCTGGAGGGCCCGGCAGGGGGGCCGATACTATGGCTACACCTTC.

The chain joins TRBV10-3 to TRBJ2-1; 8 positions match TRBD2. V lost 4 bases to trimming and J lost 10 bases; unmatched junction nucleotides: 12. The germline gives CDR1 ENHRY, CDR2 SYGVKD. The CDR3 has 15 residues. The CDR3 is CAISGAGLGTGEQFF. The CDR3 DNA sequence: TGTGCCATCAGTGGAGCGGGACTAGGTACGGGCGAGCAGTTCTTC.

The CDR3, as DNA: TGTGCCAGCAGCATGACTAGTGGTGGAGAGACCCAGTACTTC. Amino acid sequence: CASSMTSGGETQYF. The V and J genes are TRBV9 and TRBJ2-5; D possibly corresponds to TRBD2 (6 bases). The CDR3 consists of 14 residues. V was trimmed by 4 bases and J by 4 bases, leaving 14 bases between them. Germline CDR1 reads SGDLS; CDR2 reads YYNGEE.

This clone appeared a single time. V usage is TRBV5-6 and J usage is TRBJ1-4, with TRBD1 identical over 8 bases. In germline, CDR1 is SGHDT, CDR2 YYEEEE. J was trimmed by 7 bases and V by 4 bases; bases with no gene match: 6. This CDR3 has 14 amino acids. The CDR3 here is CASSGGTGVEKLFF. The CDR3 DNA reads as TGTGCCAGCAGCGGGGGGACAGGTGTTGAAAAACTGTTTTTT.

The chain joins TRBV28 to TRBJ2-7; possibly TRBD2 for D (6 bases). The V gene lost 4 bases and the J gene lost 0 bases, with 19 bases spanning the gap. The CDR3 length is 17 residues. From germline, CDR1 is MDHEN and CDR2 SYDVKM. The CDR3 loop is CASSSAVGGVPSYEQYF. In DNA, the CDR3 is TGTGCCAGCAGTTCGGCGGTTGGCGGGGTACCCTCCTACGAGCAGTACTTC.

In this sample, this clone turned up once. The chain recombines TRBV7-9 with TRBJ1-4; D remains unclear. The germline V gene has CDR1 SEHNR and CDR2 FQNEAQ (reference sequence). CDR3 length equals 15 residues. V shed 7 bases and J shed 7 bases, with 19 bases lying between them. CDR3 amino acids: CASTTVTGLGEKLFF. CDR3 bases: TGTGCCAGCACAACGGTTACGGGTCTCGGTGAAAAACTGTTTTTT.

The rearrangement joins TRBV19 to TRBJ1-2; TRBD1 is a possible D gene (6 bases). V was clipped by 4 bases and J by 0 bases, with 18 bases between them. The CDR3 totals 17 residues. Germline V gene sequence: CDR1 LNHDA, CDR2 SQIVND (reference sequence). The CDR3 nucleotides read TGTGCCAGTAGTAAATTACCCGGGACACCTTCTAACTATGGCTACACCTTC. Translation: CASSKLPGTPSNYGYTF.

The CDR3 spells CAISESIRRGDTEAFF. DNA of the CDR3: TGTGCCATCAGTGAGTCGATACGTCGGGGGGACACTGAAGCTTTCTTT. The V gene is TRBV10-3, the J gene TRBJ1-1, with D maybe TRBD1 (5 bases). The CDR3 extends over 16 amino acids. V gave up 0 bases and J gave up 3 bases, with 14 bases separating them. The germline gives CDR1 ENHRY, CDR2 SYGVKD.

This clone was seen a handful of times. The chain links TRBV19 to TRBJ1-5; D remains unclear. V lost 3 bases to trimming and J lost 6 bases, with 9 bases between them. Germline V gene lookup returns CDR1 LNHDA and CDR2 SQIVND (reference sequence). The CDR3 sequence is 13 residues long. CDR3 sequence reads: CASSIKISQPQHF. CDR3 nucleotides: TGTGCCAGTAGTATTAAGATCAGTCAGCCCCAGCATTTT.

The CDR3 spells CASSPPGGRGNQPQHF. In DNA form, the CDR3 reads TGTGCCAGCAGTCCCCCAGGGGGCAGGGGGAATCAGCCCCAGCATTTT. V usage is TRBV28 and J usage is TRBJ1-5, with 8 bases matching TRBD1. Germline CDR1 reads MDHEN; CDR2 reads SYDVKM. The CDR3 runs 16 residues. J lost 4 bases, V lost 5 bases, and 10 bases had no gene match.

The J gene is TRBJ1-1, the V gene TRBV18; D is ambiguous. The V end was cut by 1 base, the J end by 6 bases, with 9 bases between. The CDR3 totals 13 residues. CDR1 KGHSH and CDR2 LQKENI come from the germline V gene. For the CDR3, the DNA is TGTGCCAGCTCACCACTTAGTGAGGCTGAAGCTTTCTTT. Amino acids: CASSPLSEAEAFF.

The chain is built from TRBV4-2 and TRBJ2-1; TRBD2 matches 7 bases. The CDR3 runs to 16 residues. Losses at the gene ends were 2 bases for V and 10 bases for J; bases not matched to a gene: 14. Germline values: CDR1 LGHNA, CDR2 YNFKEQ. The CDR3 bases are TGTGCCAGCAGCCAATCCGTCGACAGTTGGGAGGGGGAGCAGTTCTTC. Translating gives CASSQSVDSWEGEQFF.

Details on this clone: This sample also contains other DNA sequences that code for the same CDR3. V is TRBV10-3 and J is TRBJ1-1; D is uncertain. Trimming removed 1 base at V and 7 bases at J, with 7 bases between. CDR3 length equals 12 residues. The germline CDR1 and CDR2 sequences are ENHRY and SYGVKD. CDR3 sequence: CAISELRDEAFF. The CDR3 nucleotides read TGTGCCATCAGTGAGTTACGGGATGAAGCTTTCTTT.

This clone has just one count. The chain couples TRBV28 to TRBJ2-1; a weak D match, TRBD2 (5 bases). The germline V gene has CDR1 MDHEN and CDR2 SYDVKM. The germline V and J ends were trimmed by 3 bases and 7 bases, with 10 bases remaining between them. The CDR3 has 13 residues. CDR3 sequence reads: CASSFLGGNEQFF. The DNA for the CDR3 is TGTGCCAGCAGTTTCCTAGGAGGTAATGAGCAGTTCTTC.

The rearrangement links TRBV11-3 to TRBJ2-7, with 11 bases that match TRBD1. V lost 6 bases to trimming and J lost 3 bases; unmatched junction nucleotides: 7. This CDR3 has 15 residues. The V gene's germline CDR1 is SGHNT and CDR2 YENEEA. The CDR3 here is CASSPQGTGGYEQYF. The CDR3 nucleotides are TGTGCCAGCAGTCCCCAAGGGACAGGGGGCTACGAGCAGTACTTC.

The chain is built from TRBV5-1 and TRBJ1-2; TRBD1 matches 7 bases. The V gene's germline CDR1 is SGHRS and CDR2 YFSETQ. There are 15 residues in the CDR3. Germline trimming cut 5 bases from V and 3 bases from J; bases unmatched to any gene: 10. The chain's CDR3 is CASRRTRGFDYGYTF. The CDR3 nucleotides read TGCGCCAGCAGGCGGACCAGGGGGTTCGACTATGGCTACACCTTC.